A selection of T cell receptor beta chains follows, all from one sample in a study of cytomegalovirus exposure and HLA in healthy donors. Sequencing was performed with immunoSEQ multiplex PCR; in TCRdb, only in-frame clones are kept and a portion is missing. The data contain roughly 180,000 clones, approximately 88% of them singletons. The sequenced sample consisted of PBMCs. The receptors come from a boy aged 10-17 years in good health and CMV-seronegative. The conserved cysteine and the conserved F or W are not part of the CDR3 here.

j_call v_call cdr3_aa
TRBJ1-4 TRBV11-2 ASSLGRQLNEKLF
TRBJ2-1 TRBV7-9 ASSPRFQRAGEQF
TRBJ1-6 TRBV6-5 ASTTGGGHNSPLH
TRBJ1-2 TRBV11-2 ASSLNALGGEYGYT
TRBJ2-5 TRBV6-5 ASTRTSGPPKTQY
TRBJ1-3 TRBV9 ASSVVGEPGSQY
TRBJ2-5 TRBV6-5 ASSYWPSGRDEQY
TRBJ2-7 TRBV11-1 ASRADSYEQY
TRBJ2-7 TRBV30 AWSAILLREQY
TRBJ1-2 TRBV19 ASSIPRGYGYT
TRBJ2-3 TRBV11-2 ASSLTGGGTDTQY
TRBJ2-2 TRBV5-6 ASSLAGADGELF
TRBJ2-1 TRBV29-1 SVESRKRLAGNEQF
TRBJ2-5 TRBV11-1 ASSLRSVARETQY
TRBJ1-5 TRBV7-2 ASSRAAQPQH
TRBJ1-6 TRBV9 ASSATGGAWVSPLH
TRBJ1-5 TRBV7-2 ASSLNPRDRALGQPQH
TRBJ2-1 TRBV6-1 ASSEALAGPYNEQF
TRBJ1-2 TRBV30 AWSDPGGHYGYT
TRBJ2-2 TRBV6-5 ASCLGTVNTGELF
TRBJ1-4 TRBV2 ASSVMASTTLTGYEKLF
TRBJ2-3 TRBV11-3 ASSFDISGDTQY
TRBJ1-2 TRBV2 ASSAGNYGYT
TRBJ1-2 TRBV5-1 ASSLSQGANYGYT
TRBJ2-3 TRBV5-6 ASRVIRAVRGTDTQY
TRBJ2-1 TRBV11-3 ASSLGGQSYNEQF
- TRBV27 ASSQASGSYEQY
TRBJ2-1 TRBV5-1 ASSLSGPYNEQF
TRBJ2-7 TRBV6-1 ASSDTGIPYEQY
TRBJ2-7 TRBV28 ASSFKPSWTGNYEQY
TRBJ2-3 TRBV30 AWGHQDTQY
TRBJ1-2 TRBV6-4 ASSASATNYGYT
TRBJ1-6 TRBV27 ASSPISTEFGSPLH
TRBJ2-5 TRBV23-1 ASSHSWGGAGAETQY
TRBJ2-2 TRBV4-3 ASSQEPRGLAGVSGELF
TRBJ2-2 TRBV7-8 ASSPRGGGELF
TRBJ1-1 TRBV14 ASSPIQHRGTEAF
TRBJ1-3 TRBV7-9 ASSSTTGIN
TRBJ1-2 TRBV6-1 ASSELSGTGTLGYT
TRBJ2-4 TRBV30 AWSGTSGFVKNIQY
TRBJ1-1 TRBV5-1 ASSLGAGNGNTEAF
TRBJ2-7 TRBV5-1 ASSLAVRTGSYEQY
TRBJ2-1 TRBV30 AWRPLLAGETNEQF
TRBJ1-2 TRBV27 ASSLIQGANYGYT
TRBJ1-6 TRBV6-4 ASTVLPLH
TRBJ1-2 TRBV2 ASRMGQGGYT
TRBJ1-4 TRBV28 ASTPTTGEEKLF
TRBJ2-1 TRBV28 ASSQTGSSYNEQF
TRBJ2-2 TRBV10-1 ASSESGGTGELF
TRBJ2-7 TRBV6-1 ASSEARPGVRGYEQY
TRBJ1-3 TRBV5-1 ASSSTPRRSSGNTIY
TRBJ1-2 TRBV18 ASSPNSAGGGYT
TRBJ1-1 TRBV29-1 SGSPGQGNTEAF
TRBJ1-1 TRBV20-1 SALRVPEAF